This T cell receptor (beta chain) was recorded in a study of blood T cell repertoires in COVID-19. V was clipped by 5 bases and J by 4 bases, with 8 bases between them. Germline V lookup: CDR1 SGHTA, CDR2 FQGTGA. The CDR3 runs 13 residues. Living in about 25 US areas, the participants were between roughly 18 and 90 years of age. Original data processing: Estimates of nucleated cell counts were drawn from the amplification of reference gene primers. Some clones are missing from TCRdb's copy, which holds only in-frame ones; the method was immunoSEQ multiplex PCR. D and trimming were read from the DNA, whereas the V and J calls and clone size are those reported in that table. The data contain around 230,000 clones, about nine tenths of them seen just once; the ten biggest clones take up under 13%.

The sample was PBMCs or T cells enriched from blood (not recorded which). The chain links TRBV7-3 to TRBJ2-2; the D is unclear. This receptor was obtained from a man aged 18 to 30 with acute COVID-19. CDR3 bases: TGTGCCAGCAGCCCCGGTTTCACCGGGGAGCTGTTTTTT. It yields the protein CASSPGFTGELFF.